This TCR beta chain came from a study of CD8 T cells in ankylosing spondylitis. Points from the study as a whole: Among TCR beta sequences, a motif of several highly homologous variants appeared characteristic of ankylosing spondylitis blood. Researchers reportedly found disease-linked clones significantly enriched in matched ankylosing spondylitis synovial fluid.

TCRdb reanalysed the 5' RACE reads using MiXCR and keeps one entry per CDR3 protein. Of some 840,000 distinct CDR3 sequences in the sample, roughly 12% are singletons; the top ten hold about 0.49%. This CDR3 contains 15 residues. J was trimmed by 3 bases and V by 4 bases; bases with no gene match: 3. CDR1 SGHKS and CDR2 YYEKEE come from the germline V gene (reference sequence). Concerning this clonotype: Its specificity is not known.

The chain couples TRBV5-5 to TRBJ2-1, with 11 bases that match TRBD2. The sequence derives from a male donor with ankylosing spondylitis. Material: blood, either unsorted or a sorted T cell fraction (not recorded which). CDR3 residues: CASSKGLADYNEQFF. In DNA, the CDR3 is TGTGCCAGCAGCAAGGGACTAGCGGACTACAATGAGCAGTTCTTC.